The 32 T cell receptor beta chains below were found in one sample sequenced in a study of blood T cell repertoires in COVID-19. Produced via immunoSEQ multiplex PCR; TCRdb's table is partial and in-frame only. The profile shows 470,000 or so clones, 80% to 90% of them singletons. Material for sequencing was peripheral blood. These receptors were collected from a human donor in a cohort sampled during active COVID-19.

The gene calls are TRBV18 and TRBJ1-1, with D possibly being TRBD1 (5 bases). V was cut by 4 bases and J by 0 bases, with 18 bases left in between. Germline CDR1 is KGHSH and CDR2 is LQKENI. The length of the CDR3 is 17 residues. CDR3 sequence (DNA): TGTGCCAGCTCACAGTCGACAGTTCCCCTCCTGAACACTGAAGCTTTCTTT. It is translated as CASSQSTVPLLNTEAFF.

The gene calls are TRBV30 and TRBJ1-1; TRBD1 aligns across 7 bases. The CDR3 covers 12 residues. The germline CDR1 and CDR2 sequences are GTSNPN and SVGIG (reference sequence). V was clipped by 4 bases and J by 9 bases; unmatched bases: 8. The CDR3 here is CAWTPRQGKAFF. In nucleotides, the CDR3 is TGTGCCTGGACCCCTAGACAGGGTAAAGCTTTCTTT.

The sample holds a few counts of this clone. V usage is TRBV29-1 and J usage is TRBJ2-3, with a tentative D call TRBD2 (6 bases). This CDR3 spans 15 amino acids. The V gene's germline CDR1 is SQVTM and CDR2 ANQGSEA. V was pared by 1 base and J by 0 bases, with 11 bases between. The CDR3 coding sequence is TGCAGCGTTGAAGGAGGGGACTCTAGCACAGATACGCAGTATTTT. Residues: CSVEGGDSSTDTQYF.

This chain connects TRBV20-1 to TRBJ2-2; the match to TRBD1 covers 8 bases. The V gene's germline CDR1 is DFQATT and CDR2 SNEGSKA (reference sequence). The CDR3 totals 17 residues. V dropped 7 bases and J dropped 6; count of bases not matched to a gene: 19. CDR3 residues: CSGSDVSGGVYPGELFF. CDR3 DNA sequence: TGCAGTGGAAGTGATGTTTCAGGGGGCGTTTATCCCGGGGAGCTGTTTTTT.

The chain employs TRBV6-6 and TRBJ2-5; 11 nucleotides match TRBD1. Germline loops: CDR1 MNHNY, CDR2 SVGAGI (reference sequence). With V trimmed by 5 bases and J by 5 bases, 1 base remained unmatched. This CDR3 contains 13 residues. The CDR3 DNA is TGTGCCAGCAGTGGGACAGGGGGTGAGACCCAGTACTTC. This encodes CASSGTGGETQYF.

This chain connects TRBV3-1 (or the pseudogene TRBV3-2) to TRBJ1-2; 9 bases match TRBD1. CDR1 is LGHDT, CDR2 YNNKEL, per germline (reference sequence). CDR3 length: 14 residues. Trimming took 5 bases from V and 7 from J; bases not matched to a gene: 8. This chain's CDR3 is CASSSSDRGAGYTF. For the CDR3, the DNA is TGTGCCAGCAGCTCGTCAGACAGGGGGGCTGGCTACACCTTC.

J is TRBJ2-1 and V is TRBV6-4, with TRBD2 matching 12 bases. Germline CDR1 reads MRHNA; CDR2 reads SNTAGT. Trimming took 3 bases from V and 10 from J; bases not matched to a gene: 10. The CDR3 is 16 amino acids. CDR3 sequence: CASSDRASGRAREQFF. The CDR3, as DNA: TGTGCCAGCAGTGATAGGGCTAGCGGGAGGGCCCGCGAGCAGTTCTTC.

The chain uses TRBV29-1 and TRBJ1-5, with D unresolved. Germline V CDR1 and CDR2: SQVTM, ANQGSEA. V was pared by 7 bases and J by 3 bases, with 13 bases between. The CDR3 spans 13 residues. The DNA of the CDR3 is TGCAGCGCGGCTCGGGGATCCAATCAGCCCCAGCATTTT. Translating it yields CSAARGSNQPQHF.

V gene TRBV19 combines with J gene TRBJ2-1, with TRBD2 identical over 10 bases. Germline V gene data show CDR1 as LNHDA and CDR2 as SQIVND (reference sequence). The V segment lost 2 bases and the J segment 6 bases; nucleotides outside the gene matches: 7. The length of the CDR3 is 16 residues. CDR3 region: CASSISLAGVGNEQFF. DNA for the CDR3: TGTGCCAGTAGTATATCGCTAGCGGGAGTCGGCAATGAGCAGTTCTTC.

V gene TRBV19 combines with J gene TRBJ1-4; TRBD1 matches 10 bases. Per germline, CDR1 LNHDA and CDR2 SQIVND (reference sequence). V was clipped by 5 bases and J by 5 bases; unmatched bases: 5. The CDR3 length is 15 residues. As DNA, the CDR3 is TGTGCCAGTAGTCCTCGACAGGGGGCGAATGAAAAACTGTTTTTT. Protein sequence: CASSPRQGANEKLFF.

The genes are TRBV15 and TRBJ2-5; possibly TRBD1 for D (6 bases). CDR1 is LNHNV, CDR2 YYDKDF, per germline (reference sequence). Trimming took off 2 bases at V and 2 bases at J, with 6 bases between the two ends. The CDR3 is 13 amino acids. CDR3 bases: TGTGCCACCAGCAGAACAGGGCAAGAGACCCAGTACTTC. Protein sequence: CATSRTGQETQYF.

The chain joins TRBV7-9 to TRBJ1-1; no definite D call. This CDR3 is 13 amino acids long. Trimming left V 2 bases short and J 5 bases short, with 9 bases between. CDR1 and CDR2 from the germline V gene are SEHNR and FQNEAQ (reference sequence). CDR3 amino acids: CASSLMEGTEAFF. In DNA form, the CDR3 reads TGTGCCAGCAGCTTAATGGAGGGAACTGAAGCTTTCTTT.

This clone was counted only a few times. The chain's CDR3 is CASSPSRGSGNTIYF. As DNA, the CDR3 is TGTGCCAGCAGTCCATCCAGGGGGAGTGGAAACACCATATATTTT. V is TRBV6-5 and J is TRBJ1-3; 7 bases align to TRBD1. The CDR3 is made up of 15 amino acids. The germline gives CDR1 MNHEY, CDR2 SVGAGI. The junction had 7 bases not matched to a gene; V was cut back by 5 bases and J by 3 bases.

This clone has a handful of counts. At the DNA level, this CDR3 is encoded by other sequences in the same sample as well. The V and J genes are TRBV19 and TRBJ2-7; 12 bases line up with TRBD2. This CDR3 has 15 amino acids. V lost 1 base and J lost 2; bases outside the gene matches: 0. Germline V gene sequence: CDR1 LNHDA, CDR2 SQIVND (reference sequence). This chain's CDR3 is CASSIGLAGAYEQYF. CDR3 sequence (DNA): TGTGCCAGTAGTATAGGACTAGCGGGAGCCTACGAGCAGTACTTC.

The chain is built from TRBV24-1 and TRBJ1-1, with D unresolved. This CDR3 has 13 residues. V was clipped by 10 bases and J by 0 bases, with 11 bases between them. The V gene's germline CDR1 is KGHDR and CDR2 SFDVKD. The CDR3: CATQEALNTEAFF. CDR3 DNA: TGTGCCACGCAGGAGGCTCTGAACACTGAAGCTTTCTTT.

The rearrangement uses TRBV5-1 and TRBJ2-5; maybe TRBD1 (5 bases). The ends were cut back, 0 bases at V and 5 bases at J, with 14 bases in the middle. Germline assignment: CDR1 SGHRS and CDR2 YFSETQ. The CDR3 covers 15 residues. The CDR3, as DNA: TGCGCCAGCAGCTTGGATGGGGCGCGGTCTGAGACCCAGTACTTC. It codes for CASSLDGARSETQYF. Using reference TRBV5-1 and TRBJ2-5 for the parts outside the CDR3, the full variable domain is KAGVTQTPRYLIKTRGQQVTLSCSPISGHRSVSWYQQTPGQGLQFLFEYFSETQRNKGNFPGRFSGRQFSNSRSEMNVSTLELGDSALYLCASSLDGARSETQYFGPGTRLLVL.

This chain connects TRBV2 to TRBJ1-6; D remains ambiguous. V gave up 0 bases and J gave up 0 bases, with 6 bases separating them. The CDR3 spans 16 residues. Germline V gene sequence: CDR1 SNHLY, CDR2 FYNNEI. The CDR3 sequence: CASSEARSSYNSPLHF. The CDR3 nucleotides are TGTGCCAGCAGTGAAGCTCGGAGCTCCTATAATTCACCCCTCCACTTT.

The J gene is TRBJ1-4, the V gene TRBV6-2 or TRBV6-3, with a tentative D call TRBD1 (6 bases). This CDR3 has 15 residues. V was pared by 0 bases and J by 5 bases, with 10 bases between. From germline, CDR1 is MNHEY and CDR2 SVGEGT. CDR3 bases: TGTGCCAGCAGTTACTCCGGGACACCCAATGAAAAACTGTTTTTT. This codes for CASSYSGTPNEKLFF.

The CDR3 nucleotides are TGTGCCAGCAGCCTCGGACAGGGGAACACTGAAGCTTTCTTT. Encoded protein: CASSLGQGNTEAFF. The chain employs TRBV3-1 (or the pseudogene TRBV3-2) and TRBJ1-1, with TRBD1 matching over 8 bases. V shed 4 bases and J 1 base; nucleotides not matched to a gene: 2. The germline V gene has CDR1 LGHDT and CDR2 YNNKEL (reference sequence). The CDR3 extends over 14 amino acids.

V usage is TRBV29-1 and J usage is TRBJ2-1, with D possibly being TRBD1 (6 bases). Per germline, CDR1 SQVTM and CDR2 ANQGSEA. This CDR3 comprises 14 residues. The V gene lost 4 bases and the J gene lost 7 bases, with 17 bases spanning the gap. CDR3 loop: CSVGSWGLGNEQFF. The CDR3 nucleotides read TGCAGCGTTGGGTCTTGGGGGCTGGGGAATGAGCAGTTCTTC.

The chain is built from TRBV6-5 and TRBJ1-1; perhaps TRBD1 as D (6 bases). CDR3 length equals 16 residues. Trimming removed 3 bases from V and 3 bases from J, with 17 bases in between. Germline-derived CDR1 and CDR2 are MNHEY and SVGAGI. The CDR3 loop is CASSYFQGLRDTEAFF. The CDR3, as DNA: TGTGCCAGCAGTTATTTTCAGGGGCTTAGGGACACTGAAGCTTTCTTT.

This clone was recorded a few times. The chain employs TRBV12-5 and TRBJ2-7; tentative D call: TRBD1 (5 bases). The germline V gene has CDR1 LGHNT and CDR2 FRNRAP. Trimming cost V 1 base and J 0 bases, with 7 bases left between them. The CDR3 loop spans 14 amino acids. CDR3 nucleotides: TGTGCTAGTGGTTTGGACAGGAGCTCCTACGAGCAGTACTTC. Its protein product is CASGLDRSSYEQYF. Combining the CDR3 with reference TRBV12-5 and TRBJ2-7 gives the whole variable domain DARVTQTPRHKVTEMGQEVTMRCQPILGHNTVFWYRQTMMQGLELLAYFRNRAPLDDSGMPKDRFSAEMPDATLATLKIQPSEPRDSAVYFCASGLDRSSYEQYFGPGTRLTVT.

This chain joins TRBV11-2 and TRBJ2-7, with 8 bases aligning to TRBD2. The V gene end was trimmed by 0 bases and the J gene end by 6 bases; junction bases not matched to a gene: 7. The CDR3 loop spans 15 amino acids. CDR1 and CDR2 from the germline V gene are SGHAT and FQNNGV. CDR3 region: CASSLDPGLVTEQYF. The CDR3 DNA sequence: TGTGCCAGCAGCTTAGATCCGGGACTAGTTACCGAGCAGTACTTC.

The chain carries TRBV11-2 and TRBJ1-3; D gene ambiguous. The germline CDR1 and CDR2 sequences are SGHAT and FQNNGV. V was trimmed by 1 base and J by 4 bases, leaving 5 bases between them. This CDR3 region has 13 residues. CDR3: CASSLALGNTIYF. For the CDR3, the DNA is TGTGCCAGCAGCTTAGCCCTAGGAAACACCATATATTTT. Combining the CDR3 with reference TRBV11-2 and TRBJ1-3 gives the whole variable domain EAGVAQSPRYKIIEKRQSVAFWCNPISGHATLYWYQQILGQGPKLLIQFQNNGVVDDSQLPKDRFSAERLKGVDSTLKIQPAKLEDSAVYLCASSLALGNTIYFGEGSWLTVV.

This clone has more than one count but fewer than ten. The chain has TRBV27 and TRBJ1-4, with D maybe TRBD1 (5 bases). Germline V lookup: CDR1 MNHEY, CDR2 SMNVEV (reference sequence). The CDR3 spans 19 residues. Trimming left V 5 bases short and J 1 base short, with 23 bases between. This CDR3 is CASSPLVRRAVGTNEKLFF. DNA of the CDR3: TGTGCCAGCAGTCCCCTGGTACGCAGGGCGGTTGGAACTAATGAAAAACTGTTTTTT. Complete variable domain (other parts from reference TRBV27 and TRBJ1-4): EAQVTQNPRYLITVTGKKLTVTCSQNMNHEYMSWYRQDPGLGLRQIYYSMNVEVTDKGDVPEGYKVSRKEKRNFPLILESPSPNQTSLYFCASSPLVRRAVGTNEKLFFGSGTQLSVL.

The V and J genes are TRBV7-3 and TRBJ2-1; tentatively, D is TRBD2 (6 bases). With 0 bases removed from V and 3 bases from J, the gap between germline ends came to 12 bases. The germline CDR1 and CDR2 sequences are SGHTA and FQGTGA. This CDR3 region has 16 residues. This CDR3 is CASSLTFDSGYNEQFF. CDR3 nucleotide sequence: TGTGCCAGCAGCTTAACGTTTGATAGCGGCTACAATGAGCAGTTCTTC.

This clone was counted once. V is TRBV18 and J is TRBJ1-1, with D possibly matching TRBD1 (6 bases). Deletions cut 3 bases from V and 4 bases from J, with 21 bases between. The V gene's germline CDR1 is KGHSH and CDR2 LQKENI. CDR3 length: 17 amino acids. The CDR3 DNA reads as TGTGCCAGCTCACCCACAGGGCCGGGCCGGGGGGGCACTGAAGCTTTCTTT. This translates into CASSPTGPGRGGTEAFF.

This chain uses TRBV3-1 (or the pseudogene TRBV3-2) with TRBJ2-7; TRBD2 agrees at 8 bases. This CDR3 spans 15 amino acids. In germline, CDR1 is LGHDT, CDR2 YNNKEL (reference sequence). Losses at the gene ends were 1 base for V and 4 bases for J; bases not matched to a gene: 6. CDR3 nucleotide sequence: TGTGCCAGCAGCCAAGCGCCACTAGCGGCGTACGAGCAGTACTTC. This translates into CASSQAPLAAYEQYF.

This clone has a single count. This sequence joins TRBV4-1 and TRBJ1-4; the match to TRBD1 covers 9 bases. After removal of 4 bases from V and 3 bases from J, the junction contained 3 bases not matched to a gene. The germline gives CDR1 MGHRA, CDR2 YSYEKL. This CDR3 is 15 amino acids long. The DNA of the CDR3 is TGCGCCAGCAGCCGGGGACAGGGCTCTAATGAAAAACTGTTTTTT. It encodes CASSRGQGSNEKLFF.

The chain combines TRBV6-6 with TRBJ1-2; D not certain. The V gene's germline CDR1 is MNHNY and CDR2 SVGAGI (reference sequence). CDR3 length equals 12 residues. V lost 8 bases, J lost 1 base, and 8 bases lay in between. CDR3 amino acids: CASQAVNYGYTF. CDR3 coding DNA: TGTGCCAGCCAGGCAGTTAACTATGGCTACACCTTC.

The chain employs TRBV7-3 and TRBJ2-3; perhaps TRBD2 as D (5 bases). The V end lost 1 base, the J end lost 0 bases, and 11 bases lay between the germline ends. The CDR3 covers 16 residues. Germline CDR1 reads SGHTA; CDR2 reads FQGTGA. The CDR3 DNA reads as TGTGCCAGCAGCTTAAAGGTGGGCGGGAGCACAGATACGCAGTATTTT. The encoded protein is CASSLKVGGSTDTQYF.

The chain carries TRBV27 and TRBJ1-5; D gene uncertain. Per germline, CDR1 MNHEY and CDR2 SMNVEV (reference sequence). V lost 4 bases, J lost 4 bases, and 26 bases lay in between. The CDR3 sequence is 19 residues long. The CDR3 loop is CASSSQPGPHGITNQPQHF. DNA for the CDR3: TGTGCCAGCAGTTCCCAACCGGGCCCCCACGGGATTACGAATCAGCCCCAGCATTTT.